This is a list of T cell receptor beta chains from one sample in a study of molecular identifiers for immune sequencing clone quantification. TCRdb processed the PCR reads anew with MiXCR; each CDR3 protein has one entry. This table has 460,000 or so distinct CDR3 sequences, about 20% appearing once. What was sequenced was naive CD8+ T cells from blood, with Jurkat cell RNA spiked in. The receptor set was obtained from a human donor in good health. Some libraries in this study had Jurkat cell RNA spiked in. The CDR3 runs from the conserved cysteine through the conserved F or W. A D gene is named only where the DNA matches it firmly. A row's size may be missing; if present it is once, few, many or a size class.

abundance: few
d_gene: .
j_gene: TRBJ2-7
v_gene: TRBV4-3
CDR3nt: TGCGCCAGCAGCCAAGATTCCGGCATCGAGCAGTACTTT
CDR3aa: CASSQDSGIEQYF

abundance: .
d_gene: .
j_gene: TRBJ2-7
v_gene: TRBV5-4
CDR3nt: TGTGCCAGCAGCTTTGACGTCCGCGAGCAGTACTTC
CDR3aa: CASSFDVREQYF

abundance: many
d_gene: .
j_gene: TRBJ2-5
v_gene: TRBV7-6
CDR3nt: TGTGCCAGCAGCCCCCCGCTTTCGGGACAACACCGACTAGAGACCCAGTACTTC
CDR3aa: CASSPPLSGQHRLETQYF

abundance: many
d_gene: .
j_gene: TRBJ2-1
v_gene: TRBV24-1
CDR3nt: TGTGCCACCCAGGCGGAGAACAATGAGCAGTTCTTC
CDR3aa: CATQAENNEQFF

abundance: few
d_gene: .
j_gene: TRBJ1-2
v_gene: TRBV3-1
CDR3nt: TGTGCCAGCAGCCAAGGTTTTGACGTTCCTATGGCGCAGATCTATGGCTACACCTTC
CDR3aa: CASSQGFDVPMAQIYGYTF

abundance: .
d_gene: .
j_gene: TRBJ1-5
v_gene: TRBV30
CDR3nt: TGTGCCTGGAGTGTAGGTATTAGCAATCGGCCCCAGCATTTT
CDR3aa: CAWSVGISNRPQHF

abundance: many
d_gene: .
j_gene: TRBJ1-1
v_gene: TRBV12-3/TRBV12-4
CDR3nt: TGTGCCAGCAGTTTCTGGTACGAGGGCACTGAAGCTTTCTTT
CDR3aa: CASSFWYEGTEAFF

abundance: .
d_gene: .
j_gene: TRBJ1-4
v_gene: TRBV4-3
CDR3nt: TGCGCCAGCAGCCAAGATATGGTTGGGGGTGTTAATGAAAAACTGTTTTTT
CDR3aa: CASSQDMVGGVNEKLFF

abundance: many
d_gene: .
j_gene: TRBJ2-3
v_gene: TRBV2
CDR3nt: TGTGCCAGCAGGGAGACATTGCGGGATACGCAGTATTTT
CDR3aa: CASRETLRDTQYF

abundance: .
d_gene: .
j_gene: TRBJ1-1
v_gene: TRBV14
CDR3nt: TGTGCCAGCAGCAAGGAGGGCAACGGGCTCTGGGGTGAAGCTTTCTTT
CDR3aa: CASSKEGNGLWGEAFF

abundance: many
d_gene: .
j_gene: TRBJ2-4
v_gene: TRBV2
CDR3nt: TGTGCCAGCAGTGAAAGGATAGCCAAAAACATTCAGTACTTC
CDR3aa: CASSERIAKNIQYF

abundance: few
d_gene: TRBD1
j_gene: TRBJ1-1
v_gene: TRBV30
CDR3nt: TGTGCCTGGAGGGGGGACAGGGGGCTTTCGTACACTGAAGCTTTCTTT
CDR3aa: CAWRGDRGLSYTEAFF

abundance: .
d_gene: .
j_gene: TRBJ2-7
v_gene: TRBV20-1
CDR3nt: TGCAGTGCTAGAGCTCCGGATCCGGGGGAGGACCCTTGGAGGGAGCAGTACTTC
CDR3aa: CSARAPDPGEDPWREQYF

abundance: many
d_gene: .
j_gene: TRBJ1-5
v_gene: TRBV4-2
CDR3nt: TGTGCCAGCAGCCATGAGGTCGATCAGCCCCAGCATTTT
CDR3aa: CASSHEVDQPQHF

abundance: few
d_gene: TRBD1
j_gene: TRBJ2-1
v_gene: TRBV30
CDR3nt: TGTGCCTGGAGTTCGACAGGGTATGAGCAGTTCTTC
CDR3aa: CAWSSTGYEQFF

abundance: many
d_gene: .
j_gene: TRBJ1-1
v_gene: TRBV2
CDR3nt: TGTGCCAGCAGTGAGTCCACCAGGGGCACTGAAGCTTTCTTT
CDR3aa: CASSESTRGTEAFF

abundance: .
d_gene: TRBD1
j_gene: TRBJ2-4
v_gene: TRBV20-1
CDR3nt: TGCAGTGCTAGACCAAATACAGGGGATGACATTCAGTACTTC
CDR3aa: CSARPNTGDDIQYF

abundance: .
d_gene: TRBD1
j_gene: TRBJ1-5
v_gene: TRBV4-3
CDR3nt: TGCGCCAGCAGCCGGCACAGGGGCCTCGGCGCCAATCAGCCCCAGCATTTT
CDR3aa: CASSRHRGLGANQPQHF

abundance: .
d_gene: .
j_gene: TRBJ2-1
v_gene: TRBV7-2
CDR3nt: TGTGCCAGCAGCAGGCCCCAGGGGGGTGGGACCAACTACAATGAGCAGTTCTTC
CDR3aa: CASSRPQGGGTNYNEQFF

abundance: .
d_gene: TRBD1
j_gene: TRBJ2-7
v_gene: TRBV28
CDR3nt: TGTGCCAGCAGTTTTCGGGGACAGGCCTCCTACGAGCAGTACTTC
CDR3aa: CASSFRGQASYEQYF

abundance: few
d_gene: .
j_gene: TRBJ2-1
v_gene: TRBV20-1
CDR3nt: TGCAGTGCTGGAGATAGCGGTAGCTCCTACAATGAGCAGTTCTTC
CDR3aa: CSAGDSGSSYNEQFF

abundance: .
d_gene: .
j_gene: TRBJ2-1
v_gene: TRBV6-1
CDR3nt: TGTGCCAGCAGTGAAGAAAGCTCCTACAATGAGCAGTTCTTT
CDR3aa: CASSEESSYNEQFF

abundance: few
d_gene: TRBD1
j_gene: TRBJ2-7
v_gene: TRBV7-2
CDR3nt: TGTGCCAGCAGCTTATCCCCGGGACAGGGGTACGAGCAGTACTTC
CDR3aa: CASSLSPGQGYEQYF

abundance: many
d_gene: .
j_gene: TRBJ1-2
v_gene: TRBV12-3/TRBV12-4
CDR3nt: TGTGCCAGCAGTCGTATGAAGACAGACGGCTATGGCTACACCTTC
CDR3aa: CASSRMKTDGYGYTF

abundance: .
d_gene: TRBD1
j_gene: TRBJ2-3
v_gene: TRBV11-2
CDR3nt: TGTGCCAGCAGCTTCGGACAGGGGGCAGATACGCAGTATTTT
CDR3aa: CASSFGQGADTQYF

abundance: few
d_gene: TRBD2
j_gene: TRBJ2-5
v_gene: TRBV19
CDR3nt: TGTGCCACCAAATTAATGACTAGCGGCGAAGAGACCCAGTACTTC
CDR3aa: CATKLMTSGEETQYF

abundance: many
d_gene: TRBD2
j_gene: TRBJ2-3
v_gene: TRBV7-2
CDR3nt: TGTGCCAGCAGCTTTGGCGCGCGGGGGGCCACAGATACGCAGTATTTT
CDR3aa: CASSFGARGATDTQYF

abundance: few
d_gene: TRBD1
j_gene: TRBJ2-5
v_gene: TRBV24-1
CDR3nt: TGTGCCACCAGTGATAAATTGGACAGGGGAGGAAAGACCCAGTACTTC
CDR3aa: CATSDKLDRGGKTQYF

abundance: many
d_gene: .
j_gene: TRBJ2-6
v_gene: TRBV28
CDR3nt: TGTGCCAGCAGTTTATGGGGGACTGGGGCCAACGTCCTGACTTTC
CDR3aa: CASSLWGTGANVLTF

abundance: .
d_gene: .
j_gene: TRBJ1-1
v_gene: TRBV9
CDR3nt: TGTGCCAGCAGCGACCCCTCCGACGCGGGCGCTGAAGCTTTCTTT
CDR3aa: CASSDPSDAGAEAFF

abundance: few
d_gene: .
j_gene: TRBJ1-1
v_gene: TRBV28
CDR3nt: TGTGCCAGCAGCCCAGAGACAGGAATGAACACTGAAGCTTTCTTT
CDR3aa: CASSPETGMNTEAFF

abundance: .
d_gene: .
j_gene: TRBJ2-5
v_gene: TRBV6-2/TRBV6-3
CDR3nt: TGTGCCAGCAGTCCCCGGACGGAGCTCCCTCAAGAGACCCAGTACTTC
CDR3aa: CASSPRTELPQETQYF

abundance: many
d_gene: .
j_gene: TRBJ1-5
v_gene: TRBV27
CDR3nt: TGTGCCAGCATGCCCGGACGGGGTATGGTGCCCCAGCATTTT
CDR3aa: CASMPGRGMVPQHF

abundance: .
d_gene: .
j_gene: TRBJ1-1
v_gene: TRBV5-3
CDR3nt: TGTGCCAGCAGCTTGTGGAGCGGTGAAGCTTTCTTT
CDR3aa: CASSLWSGEAFF

abundance: many
d_gene: .
j_gene: TRBJ2-7
v_gene: TRBV27
CDR3nt: TGTGCCAGCAGCCCATCGGCCTACGAGCAGTACTTC
CDR3aa: CASSPSAYEQYF

abundance: .
d_gene: TRBD1
j_gene: TRBJ2-1
v_gene: TRBV27
CDR3nt: TGTGCCAGCAGTTTTCTACAGGGGGCCTACAATGAGCAGTTCTTC
CDR3aa: CASSFLQGAYNEQFF

abundance: many
d_gene: .
j_gene: TRBJ1-2
v_gene: TRBV29-1
CDR3nt: TGCAGCGTTGAAGCAGGCCAGACAGCCTATGGCTACACCTTC
CDR3aa: CSVEAGQTAYGYTF

abundance: .
d_gene: TRBD2
j_gene: TRBJ2-3
v_gene: TRBV4-1
CDR3nt: TGCGCCAGCAGCCAAGTCCAGACCGGACTAGCTCTTAGCACAGATACGCAGTATTTT
CDR3aa: CASSQVQTGLALSTDTQYF

abundance: many
d_gene: .
j_gene: TRBJ2-7
v_gene: TRBV9
CDR3nt: TGTGCCAGCAGCGCGGACCTCCAATTTTCGGCATTC
CDR3aa: CASSADLQFSAF

abundance: .
d_gene: .
j_gene: TRBJ2-7
v_gene: TRBV24-1
CDR3nt: TGTGCCACCAGTGACACATCGGGGACGGGCCCATACGAGCAGTACTTC
CDR3aa: CATSDTSGTGPYEQYF

abundance: .
d_gene: .
j_gene: TRBJ2-6
v_gene: TRBV4-1
CDR3nt: TGCGCCAGCAGCCTTGAACCCCGACAGCGCTTGGCTGGGGCCAACGTCCTGACTTTC
CDR3aa: CASSLEPRQRLAGANVLTF

abundance: .
d_gene: TRBD2
j_gene: TRBJ2-7
v_gene: TRBV27
CDR3nt: TGTGCCAGCAGCCAAAGTGGGACTAGCGGGAGTTACTACGAGCAGTACTTC
CDR3aa: CASSQSGTSGSYYEQYF

abundance: .
d_gene: .
j_gene: TRBJ2-7
v_gene: TRBV4-2
CDR3nt: TGTGCCGGCAGCCAGGGGATTGTAGGGGATACCTACGAGCAGTACTTC
CDR3aa: CAGSQGIVGDTYEQYF

abundance: many
d_gene: .
j_gene: TRBJ2-7
v_gene: TRBV6-5
CDR3nt: TGTGCCACCGGGGCTTCAGGGCATGAGCAGTACTTC
CDR3aa: CATGASGHEQYF

abundance: many
d_gene: .
j_gene: TRBJ1-5
v_gene: TRBV2
CDR3nt: TGTGCCAGCAGTGTACGGGGGTATAGCAATCAGCCCCAGCATTTT
CDR3aa: CASSVRGYSNQPQHF